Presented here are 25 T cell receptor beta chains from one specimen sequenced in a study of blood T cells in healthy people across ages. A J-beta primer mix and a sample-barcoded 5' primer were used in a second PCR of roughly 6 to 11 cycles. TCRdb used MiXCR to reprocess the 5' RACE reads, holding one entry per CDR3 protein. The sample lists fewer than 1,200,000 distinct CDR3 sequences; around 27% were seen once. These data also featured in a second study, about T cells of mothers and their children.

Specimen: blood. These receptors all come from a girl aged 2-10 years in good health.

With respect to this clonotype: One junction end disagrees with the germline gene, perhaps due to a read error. CDR3 in DNA: TGCGCCAGCTCCCCACGTAGCGCCAAAGACTACGAGCAGTACTTC. The encoded protein is CASSPRSAKDYEQYF. This chain uses TRBV18 with TRBJ2-7; D perhaps matches TRBD2 (5 bases). The CDR3 spans 15 residues. Germline V gene sequence: CDR1 KGHSH, CDR2 LQKENI.

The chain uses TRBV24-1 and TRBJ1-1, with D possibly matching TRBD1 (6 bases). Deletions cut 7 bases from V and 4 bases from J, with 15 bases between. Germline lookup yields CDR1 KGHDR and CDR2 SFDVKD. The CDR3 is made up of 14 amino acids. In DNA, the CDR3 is TGTGCCACCAGGGGGGGGCGGGGAGGCACTGAAGCTTTCTTT. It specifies CATRGGRGGTEAFF.

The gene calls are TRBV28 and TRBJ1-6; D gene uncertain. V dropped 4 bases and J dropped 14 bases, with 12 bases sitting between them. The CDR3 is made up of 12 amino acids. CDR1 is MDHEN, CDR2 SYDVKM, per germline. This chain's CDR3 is CASSYRFSALHF. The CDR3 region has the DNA TGTGCCAGCAGTTATAGGTTTTCGGCCCTCCACTTT.

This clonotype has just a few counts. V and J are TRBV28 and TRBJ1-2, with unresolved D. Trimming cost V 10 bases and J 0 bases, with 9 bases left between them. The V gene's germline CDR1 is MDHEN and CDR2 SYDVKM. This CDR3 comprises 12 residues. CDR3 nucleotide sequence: TGTGCCACCCGGGCCGCTAACTATGGCTACACCTTC. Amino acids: CATRAANYGYTF.

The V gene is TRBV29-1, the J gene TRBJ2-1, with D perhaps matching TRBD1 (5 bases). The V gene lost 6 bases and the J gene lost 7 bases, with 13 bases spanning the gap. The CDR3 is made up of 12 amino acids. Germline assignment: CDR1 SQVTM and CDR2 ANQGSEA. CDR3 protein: CSVLRDRNEQFF. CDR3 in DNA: TGCAGCGTGCTTCGTGACAGAAATGAGCAGTTCTTC.

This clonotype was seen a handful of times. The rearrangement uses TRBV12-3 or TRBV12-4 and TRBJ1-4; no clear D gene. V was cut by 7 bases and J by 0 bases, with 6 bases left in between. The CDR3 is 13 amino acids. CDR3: CASNGATNEKLFF. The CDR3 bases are TGTGCCAGCAACGGAGCAACTAATGAAAAACTGTTTTTT.

The CDR3 DNA follows: TGTGCCAGCAGCTTAGCACCTTTTACCCCTAGAGCGGGGGAAGAGACCCAGTACTTC. Its translation: CASSLAPFTPRAGEETQYF. This chain joins TRBV7-2 and TRBJ2-5; TRBD2 matches at 8 bases. The CDR3 totals 19 residues. The V and J ends lost 0 bases and 3 bases, in that order; junction bases with no gene match: 15. CDR1 and CDR2 (germline): SGHTA, FQGNSA.

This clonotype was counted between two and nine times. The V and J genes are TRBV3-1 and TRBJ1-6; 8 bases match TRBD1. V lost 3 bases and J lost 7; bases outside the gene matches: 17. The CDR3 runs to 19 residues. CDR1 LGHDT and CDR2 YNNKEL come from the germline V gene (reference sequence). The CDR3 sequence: CASSQPGQALSGGNSPLHF. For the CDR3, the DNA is TGTGCCAGCAGCCAGCCGGGACAGGCCCTTTCGGGTGGCAATTCACCCCTCCACTTT. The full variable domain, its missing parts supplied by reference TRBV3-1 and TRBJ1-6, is DTAVSQTPKYLVTQMGNDKSIKCEQNLGHDTMYWYKQDSKKFLKIMFSYNNKELIINETVPNRFSPKSPDKAHLNLHINSLELGDSAVYFCASSQPGQALSGGNSPLHFGNGTRLTVT.

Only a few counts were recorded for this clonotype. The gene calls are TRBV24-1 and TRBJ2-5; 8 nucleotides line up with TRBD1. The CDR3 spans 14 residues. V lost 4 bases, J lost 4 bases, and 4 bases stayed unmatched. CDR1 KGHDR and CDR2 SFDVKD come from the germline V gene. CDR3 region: CATSDYTGGETQYF. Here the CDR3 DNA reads TGTGCCACCAGTGACTATACAGGGGGAGAGACCCAGTACTTC.

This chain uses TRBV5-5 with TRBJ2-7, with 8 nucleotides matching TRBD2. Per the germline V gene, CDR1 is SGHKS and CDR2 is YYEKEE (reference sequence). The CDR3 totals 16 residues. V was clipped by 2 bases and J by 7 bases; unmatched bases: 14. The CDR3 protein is CASSFSGGTNLLEQYF. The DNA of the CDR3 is TGTGCCAGCAGCTTTTCGGGGGGGACTAACCTACTGGAGCAGTACTTC.

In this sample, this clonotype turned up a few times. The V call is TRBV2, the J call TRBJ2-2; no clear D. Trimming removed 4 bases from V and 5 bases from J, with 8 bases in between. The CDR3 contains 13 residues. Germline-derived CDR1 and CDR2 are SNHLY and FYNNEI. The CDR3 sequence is CASSVRQTGELFF. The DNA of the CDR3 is TGTGCCAGCAGTGTGCGGCAGACCGGGGAGCTGTTTTTT.

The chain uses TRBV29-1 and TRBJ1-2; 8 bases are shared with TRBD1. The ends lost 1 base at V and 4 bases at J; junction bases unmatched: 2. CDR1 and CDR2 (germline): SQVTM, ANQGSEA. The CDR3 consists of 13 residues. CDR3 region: CSVEGTGSYGYTF. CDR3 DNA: TGCAGCGTTGAAGGGACAGGGTCCTATGGCTACACCTTC.

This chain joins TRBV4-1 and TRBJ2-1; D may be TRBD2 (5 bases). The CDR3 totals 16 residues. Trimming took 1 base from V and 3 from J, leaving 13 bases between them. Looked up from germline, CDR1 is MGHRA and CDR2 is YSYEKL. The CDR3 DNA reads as TGCGCCAGCAGCCAAGTAATAGCGAGTGGCTACAATGAGCAGTTCTTC. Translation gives CASSQVIASGYNEQFF.

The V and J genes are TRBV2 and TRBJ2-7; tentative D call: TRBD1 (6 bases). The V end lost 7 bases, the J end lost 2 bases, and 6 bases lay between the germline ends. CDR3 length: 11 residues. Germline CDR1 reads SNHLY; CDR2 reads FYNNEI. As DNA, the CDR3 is TGTGCCAGCACAGGGGCCTACGAGCAGTACTTC. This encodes CASTGAYEQYF.

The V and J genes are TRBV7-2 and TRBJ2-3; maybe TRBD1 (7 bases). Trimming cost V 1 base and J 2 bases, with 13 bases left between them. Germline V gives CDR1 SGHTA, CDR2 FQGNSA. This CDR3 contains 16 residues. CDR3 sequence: CASSLGRGTATDTQYF. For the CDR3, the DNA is TGTGCCAGCAGCTTAGGGCGCGGGACAGCCACAGATACGCAGTATTTT. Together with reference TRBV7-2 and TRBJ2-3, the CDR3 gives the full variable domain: GAGVSQSPSNKVTEKGKDVELRCDPISGHTALYWYRQSLGQGLEFLIYFQGNSAPDKSGLPSDRFSAERTGGSVSTLTIQRTQQEDSAVYLCASSLGRGTATDTQYFGPGTRLTVL.

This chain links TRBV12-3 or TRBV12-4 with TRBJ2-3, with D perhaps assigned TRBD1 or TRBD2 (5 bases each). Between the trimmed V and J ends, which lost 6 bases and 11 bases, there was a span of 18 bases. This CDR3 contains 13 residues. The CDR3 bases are TGTGCCAGCAGGGGTACAGGTCCGGGGTTGCAGTATTTT. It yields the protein CASRGTGPGLQYF.

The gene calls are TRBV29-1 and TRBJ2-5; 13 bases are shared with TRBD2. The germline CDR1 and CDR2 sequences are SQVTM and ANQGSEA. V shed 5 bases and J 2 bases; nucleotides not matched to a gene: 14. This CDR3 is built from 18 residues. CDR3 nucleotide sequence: TGCAGCGTTCGACAGGATGGGACTAGCGGGACAAGACAAGAGACCCAGTACTTC. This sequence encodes CSVRQDGTSGTRQETQYF.

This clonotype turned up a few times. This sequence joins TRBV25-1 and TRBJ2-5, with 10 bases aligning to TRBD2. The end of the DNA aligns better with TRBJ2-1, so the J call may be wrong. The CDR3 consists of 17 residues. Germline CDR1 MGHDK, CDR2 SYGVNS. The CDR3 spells CASSSRGILAGQNEQFF. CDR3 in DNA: TGTGCCAGCAGTTCCCGGGGAATACTAGCGGGACAAAATGAGCAGTTCTTC.

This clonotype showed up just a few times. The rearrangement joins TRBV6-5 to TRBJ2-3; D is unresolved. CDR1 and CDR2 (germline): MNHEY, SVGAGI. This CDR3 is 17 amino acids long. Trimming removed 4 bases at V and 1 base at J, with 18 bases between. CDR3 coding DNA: TGTGCCAGCAGTTTAGCAGCACCGAGACGGGGCACAGATACGCAGTATTTT. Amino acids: CASSLAAPRRGTDTQYF.

The CDR3: CSARDIGGYYEQYF. CDR3 coding DNA: TGCAGTGCTAGAGATATAGGGGGTTACTACGAGCAGTACTTC. The rearrangement joins TRBV20-1 to TRBJ2-7, with D tentatively TRBD1 (6 bases). The CDR3 runs to 14 residues. Trimming took off 0 bases at V and 3 bases at J, with 12 bases between the two ends. Germline V gene lookup returns CDR1 DFQATT and CDR2 SNEGSKA (reference sequence).

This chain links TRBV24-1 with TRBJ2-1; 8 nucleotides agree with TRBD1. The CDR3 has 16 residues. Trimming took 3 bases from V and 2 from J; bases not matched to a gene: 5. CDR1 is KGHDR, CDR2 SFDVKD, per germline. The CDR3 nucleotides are TGTGCCACCAGTGATACGGACAGGGACCCCTACAATGAGCAGTTCTTC. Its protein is CATSDTDRDPYNEQFF.

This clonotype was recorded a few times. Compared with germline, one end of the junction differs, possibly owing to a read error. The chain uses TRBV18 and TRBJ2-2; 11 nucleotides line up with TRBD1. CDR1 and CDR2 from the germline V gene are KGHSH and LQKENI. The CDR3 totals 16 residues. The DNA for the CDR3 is TGCGCCAGCTCACCATCCGGGACAGGGGGCACCGGGGAGCTGTTTTTT. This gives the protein CASSPSGTGGTGELFF. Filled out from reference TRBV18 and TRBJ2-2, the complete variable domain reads NAGVMQNPRHLVRRRGQEARLRCSPMKGHSHVYWYRQLPEEGLKFMVYLQKENIIDESGMPKERFSAEFPKEGPSILRIQQVVRGDSAAYFCASSPSGTGGTGELFFGEGSRLTVL.

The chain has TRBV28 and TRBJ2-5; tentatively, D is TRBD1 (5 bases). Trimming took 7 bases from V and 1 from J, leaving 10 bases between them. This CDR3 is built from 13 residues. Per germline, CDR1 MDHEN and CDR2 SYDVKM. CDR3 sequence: CASNFRAQETQYF. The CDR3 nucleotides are TGTGCCAGCAATTTCAGGGCCCAAGAGACCCAGTACTTC.

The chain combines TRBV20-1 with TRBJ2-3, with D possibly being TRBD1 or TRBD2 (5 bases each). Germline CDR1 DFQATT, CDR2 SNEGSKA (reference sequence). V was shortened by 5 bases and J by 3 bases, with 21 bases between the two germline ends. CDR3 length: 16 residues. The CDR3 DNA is TGCAGTGCTTCCCCCAGACAGCGAGGGCGGACAGATACGCAGTATTTT. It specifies CSASPRQRGRTDTQYF.

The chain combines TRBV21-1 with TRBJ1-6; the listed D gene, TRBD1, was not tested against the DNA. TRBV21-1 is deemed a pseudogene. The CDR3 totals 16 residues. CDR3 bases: TGTGCCAGCAGCAAATTGGGAAAGGGGGGAGATTCACCCCTCCACTTT. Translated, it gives CASSKLGKGGDSPLHF.